One sample yielded the 10 T cell receptor beta chains listed below, sequenced in a study of blood T cell repertoires in COVID-19. Using immunoSEQ multiplex PCR, the repertoire was profiled, and TCRdb retains in-frame clones only, with some absent. The profile shows a few hundred thousand clones, about 91% of them singletons. The specimen was PBMCs or T cells enriched from blood (not recorded which). These receptors originate from a man in his late teens or twenties with acute COVID-19.

The chain recombines TRBV29-1 with TRBJ1-1; 10 bases fit TRBD1. The V and J ends lost 4 bases and 5 bases, in that order; junction bases with no gene match: 1. CDR3 length equals 12 residues. In germline, CDR1 is SQVTM, CDR2 ANQGSEA. The CDR3 here is CSVGGQGTEAFF. CDR3 bases: TGCAGCGTTGGGGGACAGGGGACTGAAGCTTTCTTT.

V usage is TRBV11-3 and J usage is TRBJ2-5; D might be TRBD1 (8 bases). The CDR3 runs to 13 residues. Germline CDR1 SGHNT, CDR2 YENEEA. The V end lost 7 bases, the J end lost 4 bases, and 13 bases lay between the germline ends. CDR3 DNA: TGTGCCAGCAACACAGGGGGGGGAGAGACCCAGTACTTC. It codes for CASNTGGGETQYF.

The V gene is TRBV28, the J gene TRBJ2-7; TRBD1 aligns across 10 bases. Trimming at V came to 8 bases and at J to 7 bases, leaving 8 bases not matched to a gene. CDR3 length: 13 residues. The germline gives CDR1 MDHEN, CDR2 SYDVKM. Written as DNA, the CDR3 is TGTGCCAGCGACAGGGGGCACGGTAGGGAGCAGTACTTC. Protein sequence: CASDRGHGREQYF.

The genes are TRBV28 and TRBJ2-7; 9 bases map to TRBD1. V lost 7 bases and J lost 5; bases outside the gene matches: 12. The CDR3 is 15 amino acids. Germline lookup yields CDR1 MDHEN and CDR2 SYDVKM. The DNA for the CDR3 is TGTGCCAGCATCTCAGCCGGGACAGGGAGCAACGAGCAGTACTTC. This gives the protein CASISAGTGSNEQYF.

This chain connects TRBV14 to TRBJ2-7; 7 nucleotides agree with TRBD2. Trimming at V came to 3 bases and at J to 11 bases, leaving 7 bases not matched to a gene. Germline assignment: CDR1 SGHDN and CDR2 FVKESK. The CDR3 is 12 amino acids. CDR3 region: CASSHGAGEKYF. The DNA for the CDR3 is TGTGCCAGCAGCCATGGTGCGGGAGAGAAGTACTTC.

The rearrangement links TRBV28 to TRBJ1-2; D is uncertain. CDR1 and CDR2 (germline): MDHEN, SYDVKM. The CDR3 sequence is 17 residues long. The germline V and J ends were trimmed by 5 bases and 4 bases, with 23 bases remaining between them. The CDR3 protein is CASSIGAGTSGFYGYTF. CDR3 coding DNA: TGTGCCAGCAGTATAGGAGCTGGAACGTCCGGATTCTATGGCTACACCTTC.

The chain uses TRBV28 and TRBJ2-1, with a possible D match to TRBD2 (5 bases). The V gene lost 5 bases and the J gene lost 7 bases, with 15 bases spanning the gap. The CDR3 covers 14 residues. CDR1 and CDR2 (germline): MDHEN, SYDVKM. The CDR3 nucleotides read TGTGCCAGCAGTCCCCCCGGACTGCGGAATGAGCAGTTCTTC. Its protein is CASSPPGLRNEQFF.

This clone was picked up many times. The V call is TRBV2, the J call TRBJ1-6, with D unresolved. The germline V gene has CDR1 SNHLY and CDR2 FYNNEI. The CDR3 contains 15 residues. V was clipped by 2 bases and J by 6 bases, with 11 bases between them. The CDR3: CASSETMSGNSPLHF. CDR3 DNA: TGTGCCAGCAGTGAAACCATGAGCGGTAATTCACCCCTCCACTTT.

The V gene is TRBV6-2 or TRBV6-3, the J gene TRBJ1-2; 10 bases agree with TRBD1. The V segment lost 6 bases and the J segment 8 bases; nucleotides outside the gene matches: 3. From germline, CDR1 is MNHEY and CDR2 SVGEGT. This CDR3 region has 12 residues. In DNA form, the CDR3 reads TGTGCCAGCAGCGACAGGGGGCAAGGCTACACCTTC. Residues: CASSDRGQGYTF.

The V and J genes are TRBV28 and TRBJ2-7; 11 bases agree with TRBD2. Germline assignment: CDR1 MDHEN and CDR2 SYDVKM. The length of the CDR3 is 16 residues. J was trimmed by 3 bases and V by 2 bases; bases with no gene match: 6. Here the CDR3 DNA reads TGTGCCAGCAGTTTACTCGGGACTAGCGGAAACTACGAGCAGTACTTC. It encodes CASSLLGTSGNYEQYF.